This T cell receptor (beta chain) was documented in a study of cytomegalovirus exposure and HLA in healthy donors. Study conclusions and caveats: One variant, a missense change in DCLRE1C, was linked in a later analysis to TCR beta V- and J-gene trimming.

The PCR employed 60 Vbeta primers together with 13 Jbeta primers. The repertoire was sequenced with immunoSEQ multiplex PCR; TCRdb's copy has only in-frame clones and lacks some. The sample has some 200,000 clones; roughly four fifths are singletons. Germline values: CDR1 MDHEN, CDR2 SYDVKM. This CDR3 contains 15 residues. Trimming took 7 bases from V and 2 from J, leaving 18 bases between them. On this clone: Its specificity is unknown.

What was sequenced was PBMCs. This TCR came from a woman in her thirties or forties in good health and CMV-seronegative. This chain joins TRBV28 and TRBJ2-7, with D perhaps TRBD2 (6 bases). The CDR3 DNA follows: TGTGCCAGCACCGAATCCATCGGGGGAGCCTACGAGCAGTACTTC. Translating it yields CASTESIGGAYEQYF.